These 6 T cell receptor beta chains originate from one sample sequenced in a study of a mutant IDH1 vaccine in newly diagnosed glioma. Measured with immunoSEQ multiplex PCR; TCRdb has only the in-frame clones, and not every one. The sample gives about 37,000 clones, roughly 83% of which show up once; more than 20% is in the top ten. Noted time point: week 5, during vaccination. In the vaccine, a single dose held 300 ug of the mutant IDH1 20-mer peptide, along with topical imiquimod. These receptors lack a known antigen. Sequences were derived from PBMCs, sampled from a glioma patient whose treatment included an IDH1 peptide vaccine. These receptors all stem from a man aged 25 to 40 with glioma.

The sample holds a few counts of this clone. The chain has TRBV5-4 and TRBJ2-2; no reliable D call. V was clipped by 0 bases and J by 4 bases, with 10 bases between them. Germline values: CDR1 SGHNT, CDR2 YYREEE (reference sequence). The length of the CDR3 is 15 residues. Here the CDR3 DNA reads TGTGCCAGCAGCTTGGATCGGTCAGGCACCGGGGAGCTGTTTTTT. Protein product: CASSLDRSGTGELFF.

V gene TRBV11-3 combines with J gene TRBJ2-1; D not resolved. CDR1 SGHNT and CDR2 YENEEA come from the germline V gene. The V end lost 0 bases, the J end lost 10 bases, and 7 bases lay between the germline ends. The CDR3 consists of 12 residues. The DNA for the CDR3 is TGTGCCAGCAGCTTAGACGATCGAGAGCAGTTCTTC. Protein sequence: CASSLDDREQFF.

The chain links TRBV6-1 to TRBJ2-2, with 7 bases that match TRBD1. The CDR3 is 15 residues long. In germline, CDR1 is MNHNS, CDR2 SASEGT. J was trimmed by 5 bases and V by 7 bases; bases with no gene match: 10. CDR3 protein: CASTRTGGETGELFF. The DNA for the CDR3 is TGTGCCAGCACTCGGACAGGTGGAGAGACCGGGGAGCTGTTTTTT.

This rearrangement joins TRBV30 to TRBJ2-7; D gene uncertain. V gave up 0 bases and J gave up 4 bases, with 4 bases separating them. The CDR3 has 11 residues. Germline V gene sequence: CDR1 GTSNPN, CDR2 SVGIG (reference sequence). CDR3 sequence (DNA): TGTGCCTGGAGTGTGGGGTACGAGCAGTACTTC. This codes for CAWSVGYEQYF.

The CDR3 coding sequence is TGCGCCAGCAGCTTGGATAATTTGGGGCTTTCCGGAAACACCATATATTTT. Its protein product is CASSLDNLGLSGNTIYF. The V gene is TRBV5-1, the J gene TRBJ1-3, with D possibly TRBD1 on 5 matching bases. Germline V CDR1 and CDR2: SGHRS, YFSETQ. The CDR3 runs to 17 residues. The V and J ends lost 0 bases and 4 bases respectively, with 17 bases between them.

The rearrangement links TRBV4-1 to TRBJ2-5; D gene uncertain. The CDR3 has 14 residues. Trimming removed 1 base from V and 4 bases from J, with 10 bases in between. Germline CDR1 is MGHRA and CDR2 is YSYEKL. The CDR3 loop is CASSQVTVRETQYF. The CDR3 region has the DNA TGCGCCAGCAGCCAAGTTACTGTCCGAGAGACCCAGTACTTC.